This TCR beta chain derives from a study of blood T cell repertoires in COVID-19. Turning to the study itself: The origin of the acute and convalescent COVID-19 samples was the United States, Italy and Spain.

The method was immunoSEQ multiplex PCR; TCRdb's version includes in-frame clones alone and lacks a portion of them. The table lists hundreds of thousands of clones, 70% to 90% of them singletons, with roughly 2.3% in the top ten. The V gene end was trimmed by 0 bases and the J gene end by 4 bases; junction bases not matched to a gene: 2. The CDR3 totals 16 residues. Germline-derived CDR1 and CDR2 are SGDLS and YYNGEE. The rearrangement joins TRBV9 to TRBJ2-2; 11 positions match TRBD2. The source material was PBMCs or T cells enriched from blood (not recorded which). The receptor's source is a man aged 30 to 45 who had recovered from COVID-19. The CDR3 nucleotides are TGTGCCAGCAGCGTAGTCCTAGCGGGGGGCACCGGGGAGCTGTTTTTT. It encodes CASSVVLAGGTGELFF.